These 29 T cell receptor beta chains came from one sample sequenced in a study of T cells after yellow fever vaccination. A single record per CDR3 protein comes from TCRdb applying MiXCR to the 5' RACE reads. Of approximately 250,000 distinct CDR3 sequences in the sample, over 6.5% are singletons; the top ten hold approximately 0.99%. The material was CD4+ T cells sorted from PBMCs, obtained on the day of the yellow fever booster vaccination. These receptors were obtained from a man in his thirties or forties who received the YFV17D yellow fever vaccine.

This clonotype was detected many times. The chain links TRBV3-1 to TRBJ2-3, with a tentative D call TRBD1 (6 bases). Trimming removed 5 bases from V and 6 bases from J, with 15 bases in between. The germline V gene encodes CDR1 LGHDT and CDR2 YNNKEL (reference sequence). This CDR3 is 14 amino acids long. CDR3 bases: TGTGCCAGCAGCACAAGGGACACCCCTGATACGCAGTATTTT. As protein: CASSTRDTPDTQYF.

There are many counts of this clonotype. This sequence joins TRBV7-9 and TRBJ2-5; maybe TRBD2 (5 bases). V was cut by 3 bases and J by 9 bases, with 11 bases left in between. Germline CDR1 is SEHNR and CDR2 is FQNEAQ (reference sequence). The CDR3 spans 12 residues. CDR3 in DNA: TGTGCCAGCAGCTTCGTCTCCGGGGCCCAGTACTTC. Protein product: CASSFVSGAQYF. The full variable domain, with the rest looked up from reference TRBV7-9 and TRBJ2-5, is DTGVSQNPRHKITKRGQNVTFRCDPISEHNRLYWYRQTLGQGPEFLTYFQNEAQLEKSRLLSDRFSAERPKGSFSTLEIQRTEQGDSAMYLCASSFVSGAQYFGPGTRLLVL.

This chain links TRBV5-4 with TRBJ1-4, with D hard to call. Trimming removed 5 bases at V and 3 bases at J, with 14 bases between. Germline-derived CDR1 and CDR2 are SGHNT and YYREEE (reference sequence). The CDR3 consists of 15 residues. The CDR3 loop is CASSFGIGANEKLFF. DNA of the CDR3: TGTGCCAGCAGTTTTGGAATCGGGGCTAATGAAAAACTGTTTTTT. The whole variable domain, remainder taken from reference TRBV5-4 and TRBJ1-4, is ETGVTQSPTHLIKTRGQQVTLRCSSQSGHNTVSWYQQALGQGPQFIFQYYREEENGRGNFPPRFSGLQFPNYSSELNVNALELDDSALYLCASSFGIGANEKLFFGSGTQLSVL.

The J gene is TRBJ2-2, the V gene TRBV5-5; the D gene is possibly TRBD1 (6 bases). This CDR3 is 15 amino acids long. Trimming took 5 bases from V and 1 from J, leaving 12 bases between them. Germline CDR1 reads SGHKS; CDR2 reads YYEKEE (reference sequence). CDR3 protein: CASSRDRMNTGELFF. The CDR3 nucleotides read TGTGCCAGCAGTAGAGACAGGATGAACACCGGGGAGCTGTTTTTT. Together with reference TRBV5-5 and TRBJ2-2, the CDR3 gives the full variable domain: DAGVTQSPTHLIKTRGQQVTLRCSPISGHKSVSWYQQVLGQGPQFIFQYYEKEERGRGNFPDRFSARQFPNYSSELNVNALLLGDSALYLCASSRDRMNTGELFFGEGSRLTVL.

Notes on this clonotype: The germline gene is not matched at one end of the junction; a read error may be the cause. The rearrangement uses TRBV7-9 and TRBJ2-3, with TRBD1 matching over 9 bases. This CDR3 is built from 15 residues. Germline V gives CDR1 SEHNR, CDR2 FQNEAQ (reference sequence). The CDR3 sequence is CASSHGTGLILTRYF. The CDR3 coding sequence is TGTGCCAGCAGCCACGGGACAGGGTTGATCCTTACGCGGTATTTT.

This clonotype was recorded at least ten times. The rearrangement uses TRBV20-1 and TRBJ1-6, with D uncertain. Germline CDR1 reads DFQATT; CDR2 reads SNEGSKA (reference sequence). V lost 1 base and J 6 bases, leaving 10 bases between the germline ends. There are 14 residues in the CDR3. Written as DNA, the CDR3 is TGCAGTGCTAGAGTTGGCCAGGTTAATTCACCCCTCCACTTT. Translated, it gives CSARVGQVNSPLHF.

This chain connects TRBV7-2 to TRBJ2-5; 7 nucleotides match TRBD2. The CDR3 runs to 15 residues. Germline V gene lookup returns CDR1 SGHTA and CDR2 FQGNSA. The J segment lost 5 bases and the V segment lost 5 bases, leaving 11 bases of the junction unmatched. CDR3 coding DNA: TGTGCCAGCAGCGGGCAGCTTTCGGGGGGTGAGACCCAGTACTTC. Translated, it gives CASSGQLSGGETQYF.

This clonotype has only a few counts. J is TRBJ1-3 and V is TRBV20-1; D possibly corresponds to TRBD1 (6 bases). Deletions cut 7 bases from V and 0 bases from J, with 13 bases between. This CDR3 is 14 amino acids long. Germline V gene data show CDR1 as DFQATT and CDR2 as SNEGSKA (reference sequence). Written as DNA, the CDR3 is TGCAGTGTCGCGGGACAAACCTCTGGAAACACCATATATTTT. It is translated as CSVAGQTSGNTIYF.

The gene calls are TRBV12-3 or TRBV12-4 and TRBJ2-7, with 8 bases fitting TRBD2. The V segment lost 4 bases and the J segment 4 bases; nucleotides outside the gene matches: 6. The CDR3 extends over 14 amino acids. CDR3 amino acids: CASSYPAGAYEQYF. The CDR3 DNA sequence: TGTGCCAGCAGTTACCCAGCGGGAGCATACGAGCAGTACTTC.

The CDR3 reads CASSGRGPTEEQFF. In DNA form, the CDR3 reads TGCGCCAGCAGTGGCAGGGGTCCGACGGAGGAGCAGTTCTTC. The V call is TRBV10-2, the J call TRBJ2-1, with D tentatively TRBD1 (6 bases). V dropped 4 bases and J dropped 10 bases, with 17 bases sitting between them. The germline V gene has CDR1 WSHSY and CDR2 SAAADI. There are 14 residues in the CDR3.

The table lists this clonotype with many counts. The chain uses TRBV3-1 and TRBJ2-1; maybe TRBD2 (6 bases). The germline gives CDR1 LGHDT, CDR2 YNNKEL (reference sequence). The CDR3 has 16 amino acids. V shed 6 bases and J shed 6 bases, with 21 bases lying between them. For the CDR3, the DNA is TGTGCCAGCAGTCTTTCTTCGGGGACTGCCGTCAATGAGCAGTTCTTC. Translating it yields CASSLSSGTAVNEQFF.

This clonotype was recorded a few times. The CDR3 here is CASSSRTSGRVGTQYF. The CDR3 DNA reads TGTGCCAGCAGCTCTCGGACTAGCGGGAGAGTTGGTACGCAGTATTTT. This chain links TRBV7-2 with TRBJ2-3; 13 nucleotides agree with TRBD2. With V trimmed by 4 bases and J by 8 bases, 9 bases remained unmatched. This CDR3 region has 16 residues. Germline loops: CDR1 SGHTA, CDR2 FQGNSA.

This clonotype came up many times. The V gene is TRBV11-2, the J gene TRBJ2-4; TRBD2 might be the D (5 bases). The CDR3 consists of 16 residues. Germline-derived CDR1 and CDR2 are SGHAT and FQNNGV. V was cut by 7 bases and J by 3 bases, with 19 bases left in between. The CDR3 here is CASNPLSGLGKNIQYF. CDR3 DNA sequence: TGTGCCAGCAACCCCCTCAGTGGACTTGGCAAAAACATTCAGTACTTC.

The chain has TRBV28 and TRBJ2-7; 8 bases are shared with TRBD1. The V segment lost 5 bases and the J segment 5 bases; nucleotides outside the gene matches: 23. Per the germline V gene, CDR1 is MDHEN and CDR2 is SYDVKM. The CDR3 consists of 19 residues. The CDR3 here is CASSNRPGQATSSAHEQYF. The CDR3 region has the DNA TGTGCCAGCAGTAACAGACCGGGACAGGCCACGTCCAGCGCCCACGAGCAGTACTTC.

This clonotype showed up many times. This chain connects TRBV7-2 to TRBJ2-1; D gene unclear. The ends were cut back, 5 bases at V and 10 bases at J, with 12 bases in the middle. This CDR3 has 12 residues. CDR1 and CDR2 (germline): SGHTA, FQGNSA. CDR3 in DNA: TGTGCCAGCAGCCCCAGGCTTAACGAGCAGTTCTTC. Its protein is CASSPRLNEQFF.

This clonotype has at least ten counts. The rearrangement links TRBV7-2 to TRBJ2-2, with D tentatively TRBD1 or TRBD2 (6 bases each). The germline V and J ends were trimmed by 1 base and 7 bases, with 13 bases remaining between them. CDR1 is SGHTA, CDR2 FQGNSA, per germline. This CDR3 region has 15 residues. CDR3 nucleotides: TGTGCCAGCAGCTTAGGTGGGGGGCATGGCGGGGAGCTGTTTTTT. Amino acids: CASSLGGGHGGELFF.

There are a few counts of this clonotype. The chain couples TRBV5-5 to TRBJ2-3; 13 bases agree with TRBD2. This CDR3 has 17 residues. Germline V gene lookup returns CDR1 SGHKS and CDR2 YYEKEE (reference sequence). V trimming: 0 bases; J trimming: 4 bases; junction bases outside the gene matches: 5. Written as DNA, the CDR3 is TGTGCCAGCAGCTTGGATTGGACTAGCGGGAGTGCAGATACGCAGTATTTT. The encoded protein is CASSLDWTSGSADTQYF.

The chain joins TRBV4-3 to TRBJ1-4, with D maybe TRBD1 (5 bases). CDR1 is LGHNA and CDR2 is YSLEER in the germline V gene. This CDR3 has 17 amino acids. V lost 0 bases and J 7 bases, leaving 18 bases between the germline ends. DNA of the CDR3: TGCGCCAGCAGCCAAGAAGCCGGGGCAGGGTGGTTTGAAAAACTGTTTTTT. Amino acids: CASSQEAGAGWFEKLFF.

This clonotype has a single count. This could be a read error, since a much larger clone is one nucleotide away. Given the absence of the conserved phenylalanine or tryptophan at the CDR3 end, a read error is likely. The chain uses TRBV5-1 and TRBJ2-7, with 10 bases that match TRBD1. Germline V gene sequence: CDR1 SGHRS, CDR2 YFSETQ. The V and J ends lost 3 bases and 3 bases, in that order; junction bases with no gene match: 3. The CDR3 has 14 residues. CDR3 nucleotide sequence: TGCGCCAGCAGCTCCGGACAGGGGGGCTACGAGCAGTACATC. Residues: CASSSGQGGYEQYI.

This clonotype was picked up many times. This CDR3 is CSADRTATNNEQFF. The CDR3 bases are TGCAGTGCGGATAGGACAGCGACTAACAATGAGCAGTTCTTC. The chain recombines TRBV20-1 with TRBJ2-1, with D possibly TRBD1 on 6 matching bases. This CDR3 has 14 amino acids. The V and J ends lost 6 bases and 5 bases respectively, with 17 bases between them. Germline CDR1 is DFQATT and CDR2 is SNEGSKA (reference sequence).

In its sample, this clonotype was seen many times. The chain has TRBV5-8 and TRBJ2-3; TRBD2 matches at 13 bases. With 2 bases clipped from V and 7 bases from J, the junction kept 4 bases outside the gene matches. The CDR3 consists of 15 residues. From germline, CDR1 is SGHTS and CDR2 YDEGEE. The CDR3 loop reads CASSFPGLAGNTQYF. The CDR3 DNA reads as TGTGCCAGCAGCTTTCCGGGACTAGCGGGAAATACGCAGTATTTT.

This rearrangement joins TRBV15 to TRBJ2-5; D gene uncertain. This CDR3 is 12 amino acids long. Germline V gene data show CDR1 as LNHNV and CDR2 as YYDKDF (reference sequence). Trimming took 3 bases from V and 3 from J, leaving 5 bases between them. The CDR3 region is CATSRGKETQYF. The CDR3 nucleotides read TGTGCCACCAGCAGGGGCAAAGAGACCCAGTACTTC.

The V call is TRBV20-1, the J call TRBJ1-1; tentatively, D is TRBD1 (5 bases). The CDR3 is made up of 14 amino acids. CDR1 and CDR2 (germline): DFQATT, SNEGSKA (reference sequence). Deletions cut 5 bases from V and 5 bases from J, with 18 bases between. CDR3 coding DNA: TGCAGTGCTCCCAGGTCCCGGGGGTTAACTGAAGCTTTCTTT. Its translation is CSAPRSRGLTEAFF.

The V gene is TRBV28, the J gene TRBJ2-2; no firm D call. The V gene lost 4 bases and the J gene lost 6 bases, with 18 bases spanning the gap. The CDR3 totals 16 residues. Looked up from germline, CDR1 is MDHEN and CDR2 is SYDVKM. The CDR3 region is CASSSPHSMGSGELFF. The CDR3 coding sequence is TGTGCCAGCAGTTCCCCTCACTCGATGGGTTCCGGGGAGCTGTTTTTT.

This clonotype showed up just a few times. CDR3 DNA: TGTGCCAGCAGCTTCTCAGCGGGAGGGCAGTACTTC. Amino acids: CASSFSAGGQYF. The genes are TRBV7-6 and TRBJ2-7; 9 bases map to TRBD2. CDR1 and CDR2 (germline): SGHVS, FNYEAQ. The CDR3 covers 12 residues. Losses at the gene ends were 3 bases for V and 9 bases for J; bases not matched to a gene: 3. The variable domain in full, with the rest retrieved from reference TRBV7-6 and TRBJ2-7, is GAGVSQSPRYKVTKRGQDVALRCDPISGHVSLYWYRQALGQGPEFLTYFNYEAQQDKSGLPNDRFSAERPEGSISTLTIQRTEQRDSAMYRCASSFSAGGQYFGPGTRLTVT.

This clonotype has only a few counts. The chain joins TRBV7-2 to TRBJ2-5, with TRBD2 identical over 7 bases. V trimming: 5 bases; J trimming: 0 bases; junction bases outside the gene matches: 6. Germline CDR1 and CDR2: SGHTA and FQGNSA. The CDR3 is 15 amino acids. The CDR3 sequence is CASSLMAGDQETQYF. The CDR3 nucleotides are TGTGCCAGCAGCCTTATGGCGGGGGACCAAGAGACCCAGTACTTC.

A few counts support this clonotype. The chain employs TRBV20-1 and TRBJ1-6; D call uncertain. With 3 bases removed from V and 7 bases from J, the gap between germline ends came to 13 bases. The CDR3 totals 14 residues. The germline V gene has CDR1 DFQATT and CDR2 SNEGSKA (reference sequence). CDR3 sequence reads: CSARSGSYNSPLHF. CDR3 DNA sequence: TGCAGTGCTAGGTCGGGATCGTACAATTCACCCCTCCACTTT.

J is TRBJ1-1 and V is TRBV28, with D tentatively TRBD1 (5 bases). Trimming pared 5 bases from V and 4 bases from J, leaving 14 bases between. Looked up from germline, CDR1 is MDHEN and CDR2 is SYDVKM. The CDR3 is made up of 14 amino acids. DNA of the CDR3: TGTGCCAGCAGTCGCGGGGGATATGGCACTGAAGCTTTCTTT. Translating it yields CASSRGGYGTEAFF. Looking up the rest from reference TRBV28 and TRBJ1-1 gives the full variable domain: DVKVTQSSRYLVKRTGEKVFLECVQDMDHENMFWYRQDPGLGLRLIYFSYDVKMKEKGDIPEGYSVSREKKERFSLILESASTNQTSMYLCASSRGGYGTEAFFGQGTRLTVV.

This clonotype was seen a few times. The CDR3: CASSLAGQGASGEQFF. The CDR3 DNA sequence: TGTGCCAGCAGCTTAGCGGGACAGGGGGCGTCCGGTGAGCAGTTCTTC. The chain has TRBV11-2 and TRBJ2-1; 12 bases line up with TRBD1. Germline-derived CDR1 and CDR2 are SGHAT and FQNNGV. There are 16 residues in the CDR3. V dropped 1 base and J dropped 9; count of bases not matched to a gene: 7.